This T cell receptor (beta chain) was captured in a study of cytomegalovirus exposure and HLA in healthy donors. PCR used 60 Vbeta primers and 13 Jbeta primers. Clones were read by immunoSEQ multiplex PCR, and TCRdb kept only the in-frame ones, dropping some. The table lists over 100,000 clones, with 3% to 4.5% in the top ten. Study-wide findings and caveats: Per published reports, the classifier diagnosed cytomegalovirus status with high specificity and sensitivity.

Regarding this clone: Antigen specificity is unknown.

Sequencing used PBMCs. The sequence came from a man aged 25 to 45 in good health and CMV-seronegative.

The CDR3 coding sequence is TGTGCCTGGAAACCAACAGGGACAGTAGAGACCCAGTACTTC. It specifies CAWKPTGTVETQYF. The chain has TRBV30 and TRBJ2-5; 7 nucleotides line up with TRBD1. This CDR3 is built from 14 residues. Germline assignment: CDR1 GTSNPN and CDR2 SVGIG (reference sequence). Germline trimming cut 4 bases from V and 4 bases from J; bases unmatched to any gene: 9.